Each of the 17 T cell receptor beta chains below was sequenced from the same sample in a study of OX40 agonist ivuxolimab in advanced cancers. Sequencing was performed with immunoSEQ multiplex PCR; in TCRdb, only in-frame clones are kept and a portion is missing. This sample has approximately 6,500 clones, with about four fifths found just once. Specimen: CD4+ or CD8+ T cells sorted from blood, collected in a trial of the OX40 agonist ivuxolimab. The receptor source for this set is an adult with an advanced solid tumor such as melanoma, head and neck, liver or kidney cancer.

This clone came up once. V usage is TRBV28 and J usage is TRBJ2-2; the D gene is possibly TRBD2 (5 bases). This CDR3 region has 12 residues. The V end was cut by 3 bases, the J end by 8 bases, with 7 bases between. Germline lookup yields CDR1 MDHEN and CDR2 SYDVKM. CDR3 protein: CASSLRVGELFF. For the CDR3, the DNA is TGTGCCAGCAGTTTGCGGGTGGGGGAGCTGTTTTTT.

The genes are TRBV18 and TRBJ1-2; unclear D gene. Germline V gene lookup returns CDR1 KGHSH and CDR2 LQKENI. Trimming removed 1 base from V and 2 bases from J, with 8 bases in between. The CDR3 has 14 residues. The CDR3 DNA follows: TGTGCCAGCTCACCACGGGATACCAACTATGGCTACACCTTC. It encodes CASSPRDTNYGYTF.

The chain has TRBV2 and TRBJ1-4; D perhaps matches TRBD1 (6 bases). V was shortened by 6 bases and J by 0 bases, with 14 bases between the two germline ends. Germline CDR1 is SNHLY and CDR2 is FYNNEI. This CDR3 comprises 16 residues. CDR3 in amino acids: CASSKTGFATNEKLFF. In DNA, the CDR3 is TGTGCCAGCAGCAAGACAGGTTTTGCAACTAATGAAAAACTGTTTTTT.

This clone was seen only once. V gene TRBV5-1 combines with J gene TRBJ2-1; 14 bases agree with TRBD2. After removal of 5 bases from V and 11 bases from J, the junction contained 24 bases not matched to a gene. The CDR3 is 20 amino acids. From germline, CDR1 is SGHRS and CDR2 YFSETQ. The CDR3 is CASRAWVGTGRGLAGGQQFF. CDR3 sequence (DNA): TGCGCCAGCAGAGCTTGGGTGGGGACAGGGCGAGGACTAGCGGGAGGCCAGCAGTTCTTC.

V usage is TRBV11-2 and J usage is TRBJ1-2, with D tentatively TRBD1 (5 bases). The germline V gene has CDR1 SGHAT and CDR2 FQNNGV. The CDR3 loop spans 13 amino acids. V shed 1 base and J shed 8 bases, with 11 bases lying between them. The CDR3: CASSLAGGGGYTF. CDR3 DNA: TGTGCCAGCAGCTTAGCGGGGGGTGGCGGCTACACCTTC.

The count of this clone is one. The chain couples TRBV4-1 to TRBJ2-7, with 7 bases matching TRBD2. CDR3 length: 16 amino acids. Looked up from germline, CDR1 is MGHRA and CDR2 is YSYEKL. Trimming cost V 6 bases and J 6 bases; bases outside gene matches: 17. For the CDR3, the DNA is TGCGCCAGCAGTCCGAGGGAGGGACTTAGGGCCTCCGAGCAGTACTTC. Its translation: CASSPREGLRASEQYF.

The gene calls are TRBV4-3 and TRBJ2-7; 7 bases line up with TRBD1. The V and J ends lost 0 bases and 4 bases, in that order; junction bases with no gene match: 6. This CDR3 region has 15 residues. Germline V gene lookup returns CDR1 LGHNA and CDR2 YSLEER. The CDR3 region has the DNA TGCGCCAGCAGCCAAGATCGACAGGGTAATTACGAGCAGTACTTC. Its protein product is CASSQDRQGNYEQYF.

The V and J genes are TRBV7-8 and TRBJ2-2; D perhaps matches TRBD2 (6 bases). V was cut by 5 bases and J by 4 bases, with 17 bases left in between. The V gene's germline CDR1 is SGHVS and CDR2 FQNEAQ. CDR3 length: 16 residues. This chain's CDR3 is CASSPRTIEVTGELFF. Here the CDR3 DNA reads TGTGCCAGCAGCCCCCGGACTATTGAGGTCACCGGGGAGCTGTTTTTT.

This chain uses TRBV21-1 with TRBJ2-7; TRBD1, the D gene given by the table, was not confirmed from the DNA. TRBV21-1 is a documented pseudogene. This CDR3 has 16 residues. The CDR3: CASSKAGHKSQYEQYF. The CDR3 DNA reads TGTGCCAGCAGCAAAGCGGGACACAAATCCCAATACGAGCAGTACTTC.

This sequence joins TRBV28 and TRBJ1-3; 7 bases agree with TRBD1. This CDR3 contains 16 residues. Trimming at V came to 3 bases and at J to 4 bases, leaving 9 bases not matched to a gene. The germline CDR1 and CDR2 sequences are MDHEN and SYDVKM. In nucleotides, the CDR3 is TGTGCCAGCAGTTTTTATAGGGACAGCCCAGGAAACACCATATATTTT. Protein sequence: CASSFYRDSPGNTIYF.

This chain joins TRBV4-3 and TRBJ1-1, with D possibly being TRBD1 (5 bases). Trimming cost V 3 bases and J 1 base, with 6 bases left between them. The V gene's germline CDR1 is LGHNA and CDR2 YSLEER. This CDR3 comprises 13 residues. CDR3 residues: CASSQGQNTEAFF. CDR3 nucleotide sequence: TGCGCCAGCAGCCAGGGGCAGAACACTGAAGCTTTCTTT.

The chain combines TRBV25-1 with TRBJ2-7, with a tentative D call TRBD1 (5 bases). The CDR3 extends over 14 amino acids. Germline CDR1 and CDR2: MGHDK and SYGVNS. Trimming left V 8 bases short and J 7 bases short, with 21 bases between. The CDR3 nucleotides read TGTGCCAGCCGTAGGGGCGTGGGCTTCGGGGAGCAGTACTTC. Protein: CASRRGVGFGEQYF.

The genes are TRBV28 and TRBJ1-5; maybe TRBD1 (6 bases). Germline CDR1 and CDR2: MDHEN and SYDVKM. V gave up 3 bases and J gave up 8 bases, with 17 bases separating them. The CDR3 sequence is 15 residues long. CDR3 loop: CASSLDSGAREPQHF. CDR3 nucleotides: TGTGCCAGCAGTTTGGATTCGGGGGCTCGGGAGCCCCAGCATTTT.

This clone has a handful of counts. The CDR3 nucleotides read TGCGCCAGCAGCCCCTATGGTGGCGAGGGGGGTAGGGAAGTTAACTATGGCTACACCTTC. Amino acid sequence: CASSPYGGEGGREVNYGYTF. The V and J genes are TRBV4-1 and TRBJ1-2; D is possibly TRBD1 (6 bases). This CDR3 comprises 20 residues. V was pared by 4 bases and J by 1 base, with 28 bases between. Germline V lookup: CDR1 MGHRA, CDR2 YSYEKL.

V usage is TRBV7-9 and J usage is TRBJ2-5; perhaps TRBD2 as D (5 bases). Germline V gene sequence: CDR1 SEHNR, CDR2 FQNEAQ (reference sequence). This CDR3 region has 14 residues. Trimming cost V 4 bases and J 2 bases, with 11 bases left between them. In DNA, the CDR3 is TGTGCCAGCAGCTCACATGAGGGACAAGAGACCCAGTACTTC. Residues: CASSSHEGQETQYF.

This clone was counted between two and nine times. The chain couples TRBV5-4 to TRBJ1-3; a weak D match, TRBD1 (6 bases). Trimming cost V 1 base and J 0 bases, with 11 bases left between them. The CDR3 consists of 16 residues. Germline-derived CDR1 and CDR2 are SGHNT and YYREEE (reference sequence). The CDR3 here is CASSLSSDSSGNTIYF. The DNA of the CDR3 is TGTGCCAGCAGCTTGAGTTCGGACAGCTCTGGAAACACCATATATTTT.

The rearrangement joins TRBV6-1 to TRBJ2-5, with 7 bases matching TRBD1. Losses at the gene ends were 8 bases for V and 5 bases for J; bases not matched to a gene: 11. CDR1 is MNHNS, CDR2 SASEGT, per germline. The CDR3 length is 14 residues. This CDR3 is CASQGTALVETQYF. DNA for the CDR3: TGTGCCAGCCAAGGGACAGCTCTGGTGGAGACCCAGTACTTC.